The clone carrying this T cell receptor (beta chain) was seen many times. What it recognizes is unknown. Germline loops: CDR1 MNHNY, CDR2 SVGAGI (reference sequence). This CDR3 is built from 17 residues. The germline V and J ends were trimmed by 0 bases and 0 bases, with 9 bases remaining between them. Synthesis of cDNA was accomplished via 5'RACE employing 10-nucleotide random UMIs. Every sequencing run gave over 160 million TCR-beta sequences, taken from 15-18 subjects. MiXCR was run by TCRdb on the 5' RACE reads, yielding one entry per CDR3 protein. The data show 45,000 to 55,000 distinct CDR3 sequences, approximately 3.3% seen once. The sample comes from a study of neurological immune-mediated disorders. Points from the study as a whole: When the repertoires were grouped phylogenetically, those of 18 of the 34 multiple sclerosis patients came together in a single cluster of related CDR3 sequences, which points to a possible repertoire-level signature. The authors found no clinical or MRI feature associated with the multiple sclerosis repertoire cluster.

V and J are TRBV6-6 and TRBJ2-6, with D unclear. The sample consisted of PBMCs. This TCR came from a man aged 35-49 years with multiple sclerosis. CDR3 region: CASSYSGRISGANVLTF. The CDR3 nucleotides are TGTGCCAGCAGTTACTCTGGTCGGATCTCTGGGGCCAACGTCCTGACTTTC.